The rows below give T cell receptor beta chains drawn from one sample of a study of early T cells in non-severe SARS-CoV-2 infection. TCRdb itself ran the 5' RACE reads through MiXCR, one entry per CDR3 protein. This sample carries about 80,000 distinct CDR3 sequences, 5% of them seen once, and the ten largest clones take under 7.5%. The sequencing used whole blood, collected at baseline. These receptors all stem from an adult who was a healthcare worker with PCR-confirmed SARS-CoV-2 infection or an uninfected control (not recorded which). The CDR3 runs from the conserved cysteine through the conserved F or W. The order of the fields is J gene, CDR3 length, V gene, clone size, D gene, CDR3 DNA, CDR3 protein. The D gene is left open where the match is weak. Only part of the rows carry a size: once, few, many, or a class if the clone is expanded.

TRBJ2-5,14,TRBV10-3,many,.,TGTGCCATCAGGGGGGGAGAGGGTCAAGAGACCCAGTACTTC,CAIRGGEGQETQYF
TRBJ1-5,15,TRBV5-6,.,TRBD1,TGTGCCAGCAGAAAGACAGGGGGTGGCAATCAGCCCCAGCATTTT,CASRKTGGGNQPQHF
TRBJ1-6,14,TRBV27,many,TRBD1,TGTGCCAGCAGGGCTGACAGGGGAAATTCACCCCTCCACTTT,CASRADRGNSPLHF
TRBJ2-7,13,TRBV12-3/TRBV12-4,many,.,TGTGCCAGCAGTTTTTCCAGGAACAACGAGCAGTACTTC,CASSFSRNNEQYF
TRBJ1-5,14,TRBV4-1,many,.,TGCGCCAGCAGCCTTCGGGATAGCAATCAGCCCCAGCATTTT,CASSLRDSNQPQHF
TRBJ2-2,17,TRBV6-1,many,TRBD1,TGTGCCAGCAGTGGTTCCGGGACAGGGACGAACACCGGGGAGCTGTTTTTT,CASSGSGTGTNTGELFF
TRBJ2-3,16,TRBV29-1,many,.,TGCAGCGTTGAGCCCAAGGACAGCGATAGCACAGATACGCAGTATTTT,CSVEPKDSDSTDTQYF
TRBJ1-2,14,TRBV9,many,.,TGTGCCAGCAGCGTAGATCGGCAGGGCTGGGGCTACACCTTC,CASSVDRQGWGYTF
TRBJ1-1,13,TRBV3-1,.,.,TGTGCCAGCAGCCAGAAGCCGCACGGGGAAGCTTTCTTT,CASSQKPHGEAFF
TRBJ2-2,14,TRBV30,many,.,TGTGCCTGGAGTAGGAGCAGGGAGACCGGGGAGCTGTTTTTT,CAWSRSRETGELFF
TRBJ1-3,15,TRBV7-2,many,.,TGTGCCAGCAGCTTAGCCCAGGGAACTGAAAACACCATATATTTT,CASSLAQGTENTIYF
TRBJ1-1,15,TRBV10-3,many,.,TGTGCCATCAGTGATTGGGTGTCCATGAACACTGAAGCTTTCTTT,CAISDWVSMNTEAFF
TRBJ2-5,15,TRBV7-6,many,TRBD2,TGTGCCAGCAGCCACCCTAGCGGGGGCCAAGAGACCCAGTACTTC,CASSHPSGGQETQYF
TRBJ2-1,13,TRBV7-3,.,.,TGTGCCAGCAGCGCAAGGCTAGGAAATGAGCAGTTCTTC,CASSARLGNEQFF
TRBJ1-1,13,TRBV7-9,many,.,TGTGCCAGCAGCCACCCCATGAACACTGAAGCTTTCTTT,CASSHPMNTEAFF
TRBJ2-6,20,TRBV5-6,many,.,TGTGCCAGCAGCTGGGGATTCGAAGGACAGTCGATCTCTGGGGCCAACGTCCTGACTTTC,CASSWGFEGQSISGANVLTF
TRBJ2-7,13,TRBV28,many,.,TGTGCCAGCAGTTTCCACAGCGCCTACGAGCAGTACTTC,CASSFHSAYEQYF
TRBJ2-6,13,TRBV29-1,.,.,TGCAGCGTACGCGGGACTGGGGCCAACGTCCTGACTTTC,CSVRGTGANVLTF
TRBJ1-2,14,TRBV25-1,.,TRBD1,TGTGCCAGCAGTGCCCGGACAGGGGGCGATGGCTACACCTTC,CASSARTGGDGYTF
TRBJ1-1,13,TRBV6-5,many,.,TGTGCCAGCAAGAGAGGGGAGGCGAATGAAGCTTTCTTT,CASKRGEANEAFF
TRBJ2-3,16,TRBV6-6,.,TRBD2,TGTGCCAGCAGTCCCCTTAGCGGGATCAGCACAGATACGCAGTATTTT,CASSPLSGISTDTQYF
TRBJ1-5,13,TRBV12-3/TRBV12-4,.,.,TGTGCCAGCAGTTTACCCCCGGGACAGCCCCAGCATTTT,CASSLPPGQPQHF
TRBJ1-1,18,TRBV25-1,many,TRBD1,TGTGCCAGCAGTGATTGGACAGGGGGCGCAGCTCAGAACACTGAAGCTTTCTTT,CASSDWTGGAAQNTEAFF
TRBJ2-7,13,TRBV5-1,many,TRBD1,TGCGCCAGCAGCCCGACAGGGGGCTACGAGCAGTACTTC,CASSPTGGYEQYF
TRBJ2-6,18,TRBV5-1,many,.,TGCGCCAGCAGCTTGGCCGGGACTTCCCTCTCTGGGGCCAACGTCCTGACTTTC,CASSLAGTSLSGANVLTF
TRBJ2-5,14,TRBV28,many,.,TGTGCCAGCAGTTTACAGGGGTCAAGAGAGACCCAGTACTTC,CASSLQGSRETQYF
TRBJ2-6,15,TRBV5-1,.,.,TGCGCCAGCAGCTGGGCCAGCTCTGGGGCCAACGTCCTGACTTTC,CASSWASSGANVLTF
TRBJ1-2,15,TRBV7-8,many,TRBD1,TGTGCCAGCAGCTTAGAGGCCCTGACAGGGGAAGGCTACACCTTC,CASSLEALTGEGYTF
TRBJ2-7,14,TRBV20-1,few,.,TGCAGTGCTAGAGAACGGGGGAACCCCTACGAGCAGTACTTC,CSARERGNPYEQYF
TRBJ1-6,13,TRBV6-5,.,.,TGTGCCAGCAGCCAGACGGAGGGGTCACCCCTCCACTTT,CASSQTEGSPLHF
TRBJ2-7,16,TRBV14,.,TRBD1,TGTGCCAGCAGCCATTTCCCGGGACAGGGTCCCTACGAGCAGTACTTC,CASSHFPGQGPYEQYF
TRBJ2-1,14,TRBV4-1,many,.,TGCGCCAGCAGCCTTGGGAGTCACACGGATGAGCAGTTCTTC,CASSLGSHTDEQFF
TRBJ1-1,15,TRBV6-6,many,.,TGTGCCAGCAGTTACGAGGGTTTTGGAAACACTGAAGCTTTCTTT,CASSYEGFGNTEAFF
TRBJ2-7,16,TRBV20-1,few,TRBD2,TGCAGTGCTTGGGGACTAGCGGTCCCGACCTCCTACGAGCAGTACTTC,CSAWGLAVPTSYEQYF
TRBJ2-2,15,TRBV2,.,.,TGTGCCAGCAGTGAATACCGCGGACCTACCGGGGAGCTGTTTTTT,CASSEYRGPTGELFF
TRBJ2-3,12,TRBV5-6,few,.,TGTGCCGGTGGGAATGGGGGAGATACGCAGTATTTT,CAGGNGGDTQYF
TRBJ2-3,16,TRBV19,.,TRBD2,TGTGCCAGTAGTATAGGGCGGGAGCAATACACAGATACGCAGTATTTT,CASSIGREQYTDTQYF
TRBJ2-7,14,TRBV11-2,few,TRBD2,TGTGCCAGCAGCTTTGCGGGAGGCCTCTACGAGCAGTACTTC,CASSFAGGLYEQYF
TRBJ2-2,13,TRBV29-1,.,.,TGCAGCGCTGGGACATCACGGGCCGGGGAGCTGTTTTTT,CSAGTSRAGELFF
TRBJ2-2,15,TRBV7-6,.,TRBD1,TGTGCCAGCAGCCCAACAGGGGGCAACACCGGGGAGCTGTTTTTT,CASSPTGGNTGELFF
TRBJ2-7,14,TRBV20-1,many,.,TGCAGTGCTTCAAGGCCTAGCCGCGCCTACGAGCAGTACTTC,CSASRPSRAYEQYF
TRBJ2-3,12,TRBV14,many,.,TGTGCCAGCAGCCAGACCCGGGACACGCAGTATTTT,CASSQTRDTQYF
TRBJ2-3,14,TRBV20-1,many,TRBD2,TGCGGACAAACTAGCGGGAGGGTTGGAGATACGCAGTATTTT,CGQTSGRVGDTQYF
TRBJ2-6,17,TRBV19,.,.,TGTGCCAGTAGTATGTCGCCAGGGGACTCTGGGGCCAACGTCCTGACTTTC,CASSMSPGDSGANVLTF
TRBJ1-1,11,TRBV30,few,.,TGTGCCTGGAGTAGAGACACTGAAGCTTTCTTT,CAWSRDTEAFF
TRBJ2-5,12,TRBV29-1,few,TRBD2,TGCAGCGTTTCTAGCGGCCAAGAGACCCAGTACTTC,CSVSSGQETQYF
TRBJ2-3,15,TRBV20-1,many,.,TGCAGTGCTAGAGATCCTGCGGTTAGCACAGATACGCAGTATTTT,CSARDPAVSTDTQYF
TRBJ2-7,11,TRBV5-6,many,.,TGTGCCAGCAGCTTGATTCACGAGCAGTACTTC,CASSLIHEQYF
TRBJ2-7,9,TRBV28,few,.,TGTGCCAGCAGATCGGTGCAGTACTTC,CASRSVQYF
TRBJ2-2,15,TRBV3-1,.,TRBD1,TGTGCCAGCAGCCCGCCGGACAGGGCGGTCGGGGAGCTGTTTTTT,CASSPPDRAVGELFF
TRBJ2-1,12,TRBV2,many,TRBD2,TGTGCCAGCAGAGCGGGAGTCGAGGAGCAGTTCTTC,CASRAGVEEQFF
TRBJ2-5,11,TRBV12-5,few,.,TGTGCTAGTGGCCTCTATGAGACCCAGTACTTC,CASGLYETQYF
TRBJ2-1,15,TRBV11-2,many,.,TGTGCCAGCAGCTTAGATGCCGCAGGCCACAATGAGCAGTTCTTC,CASSLDAAGHNEQFF
TRBJ1-6,15,TRBV5-1,.,.,TGCGCCAGCAGCTTGGACAGAGGGGGTAATTCACCCCTCCACTTT,CASSLDRGGNSPLHF
TRBJ2-1,16,TRBV11-2,.,TRBD2,TGTGCCAGCAGCCCGAGAGGTAGCGGGAAATACAATGAGCAGTTCTTC,CASSPRGSGKYNEQFF